This TCR beta chain was sequenced in a study of blood T cell repertoires in COVID-19 (dated by TCRdb to 2018 to 2020). At the level of the whole study: Collaborator samples came from the United States, Italy and Spain and covered acute and convalescent phases of COVID-19. The prospective study material was composed of cDNA or gDNA derived from T cells, B-cell-depleted T cells, or PBMCs. Deeply sampled blood TCRbeta repertoires from subjects exposed to, actively infected with, or recovered from COVID-19 were included in the dataset. A freely available public database, intended as a resource for researchers studying the immune response to SARS-CoV-2, is where the repertoires were released. The samples were drawn from two sources: the first 160 participants of the ongoing ImmuneRACE study, and over 950 subjects contributed by 6 global collaborators. Sample metadata almost always included a de-identified subject ID, COVID-19 status, age in years and sex. Where available, HLA class I and class II types were taken from metadata supplied by the sample provider and were not determined by assay-based typing. Broader findings and caveats from the paper: Clinical and demographic metadata were provided uncurated, with the amount varying by source and participant.

Comments on this clone: Its recognized antigen is unknown. The input lacks base qualities; no much larger clone sits a single base away.

The immunoSEQ Assay, a bias-controlled multiplex PCR, was used to amplify TCRbeta CDR3 regions from genomic DNA. Per the original workflow: The number of nucleated cells in each sample was estimated by amplification of reference gene primers within the assay. To quantify the absolute abundance of each unique TCRbeta CDR3 rearrangement, sequence reads were collapsed and filtered. For each sample, productive Simpson clonality was calculated as the square root of Simpson's diversity index over productive rearrangements. What TCRdb holds here is the immuneACCESS table cut down to in-frame rearrangements. Part of the clones is not present; checked against another copy, under half of the missing clones reflect an unresolved V gene, and the others are unexplained. The V and J calls and the clone size are those of that table, but D and trimming were determined from the DNA. The sample table holds 140,000 to 150,000 clones, of which more than 70% were seen once. 13% of the sample comes from the top ten.

The collaborating institutions used their own protocols to collect whole blood in K2EDTA tubes. For TCRbeta analysis, collaborators shipped samples as frozen whole blood, isolated PBMCs, or DNA extracted from either of those sample types. For CDR1 and CDR2, the germline V gene (reference sequence) lists LGHDT and YNNKEL. Deletion took 1 base off V and 4 bases off J, with a span of 14 bases between the germline ends. The CDR3 runs 15 amino acids, cysteine and phenylalanine included. The entry retains the CDR3 DNA only, 45 bases that are in frame from base 1. In this chain, TRBV3-1 (or the pseudogene TRBV3-2) is recombined with TRBJ2-7; perhaps TRBD2 is the D gene, with 6 bases matching. The TCR was taken from a man in his fifties or sixties with active or convalescent COVID-19. The source material was peripheral blood. In nucleotides, the sequence is TGTGCCAGCAGCCAAGTGAGGAGGGCGGCTTACGAGCAGTACTTC. It specifies CASSQVRRAAYEQYF.